Below are 31 T cell receptor beta chains sequenced from a single sample in a study of identical twins. TCRdb used MiXCR to reprocess the 5' RACE reads, holding one entry per CDR3 protein. The profile shows a few hundred thousand distinct CDR3 sequences, approximately 7.1% of them singletons. The same data also went into a second study, on T cells expressing NK-cell markers.

The sequenced material came from CD8+ T cells sorted from blood. The source of these receptors is a woman under 30 in good health.

This clonotype was observed at least ten times. V is TRBV27 and J is TRBJ1-2; D is unclear. Trimming took 5 bases from V and 4 from J, leaving 20 bases between them. The V gene's germline CDR1 is MNHEY and CDR2 SMNVEV (reference sequence). The CDR3 consists of 16 residues. The CDR3 is CASSPHLGSAAYGYTF. DNA for the CDR3: TGTGCCAGCAGTCCCCATTTAGGATCGGCCGCCTATGGCTACACCTTC.

This clonotype has only a few counts. The chain links TRBV13 to TRBJ2-7; 9 positions match TRBD2. CDR1 is PRHDT and CDR2 is FYEKMQ in the germline V gene (reference sequence). The V segment lost 4 bases and the J segment 2 bases; nucleotides outside the gene matches: 9. The CDR3 has 16 residues. For the CDR3, the DNA is TGTGCCAGCAGCTCCCGAGGCGGGAGGGCCACCTACGAGCAGTACTTC. This translates into CASSSRGGRATYEQYF.

DNA of the CDR3: TGTGCCAGCAGTTTATCGGCGGACTACGAGCAGTACTTC. This codes for CASSLSADYEQYF. The chain joins TRBV27 to TRBJ2-7; D unclear. The CDR3 runs 13 residues. V was pared by 0 bases and J by 3 bases, with 6 bases between. CDR1 is MNHEY and CDR2 is SMNVEV in the germline V gene (reference sequence).

This clonotype came up a few times. V and J are TRBV7-2 and TRBJ1-5; TRBD1 matches 9 bases. V was clipped by 5 bases and J by 5 bases; unmatched bases: 7. This CDR3 comprises 15 residues. Germline CDR1 SGHTA, CDR2 FQGNSA. CDR3 sequence reads: CASSKGQGQDQPQHF. The CDR3 DNA reads TGTGCCAGCAGCAAGGGACAGGGACAGGATCAGCCCCAGCATTTT.

In this sample, this clonotype turned up a few times. The chain joins TRBV20-1 to TRBJ1-1; tentatively, D is TRBD1 (5 bases). CDR1 is DFQATT, CDR2 SNEGSKA, per germline (reference sequence). V dropped 3 bases and J dropped 5 bases, with 13 bases sitting between them. CDR3 size: 13 residues. The CDR3, as DNA: TGCAGTGCTAGTATGGGTCGGGGGACTGAAGCTTTCTTT. This codes for CSASMGRGTEAFF.

This clonotype has ten or more counts. This chain connects TRBV14 to TRBJ2-1, with 8 bases matching TRBD2. CDR1 SGHDN and CDR2 FVKESK come from the germline V gene. After removal of 2 bases from V and 7 bases from J, the junction contained 7 bases not matched to a gene. The CDR3 consists of 15 residues. This CDR3 reads CASSQLERGWNEQFF. CDR3 in DNA: TGTGCCAGCAGCCAACTGGAGCGGGGGTGGAATGAGCAGTTCTTC.

This clonotype was seen more than once but under ten times. The chain has TRBV29-1 and TRBJ2-2; D is possibly TRBD1 (5 bases). Trimming removed 6 bases from V and 6 bases from J, with 11 bases in between. The V gene's germline CDR1 is SQVTM and CDR2 ANQGSEA. The CDR3 contains 12 residues. In DNA, the CDR3 is TGCAGCGTCACTCAGGGATCCGGGGAGCTGTTTTTT. It translates to CSVTQGSGELFF.

In this sample, this clonotype turned up many times. The chain has TRBV4-3 and TRBJ2-7, with 9 bases fitting TRBD1. This CDR3 is built from 15 residues. The germline V gene encodes CDR1 LGHNA and CDR2 YSLEER. J lost 3 bases, V lost 1 base, and 4 bases had no gene match. The CDR3 sequence: CASSQGRQGVYEQYF. In nucleotides, the CDR3 is TGCGCCAGCAGCCAAGGTCGACAGGGGGTCTACGAGCAGTACTTC.

This clonotype was recorded many times. The V and J genes are TRBV29-1 and TRBJ1-2; maybe TRBD1 (5 bases). Germline V gene lookup returns CDR1 SQVTM and CDR2 ANQGSEA. CDR3 length: 13 residues. Between the trimmed V and J ends, which lost 3 bases and 2 bases, there was a span of 10 bases. The CDR3 reads CSVESRENYGYTF. In DNA, the CDR3 is TGCAGCGTTGAGAGCAGGGAAAACTATGGCTACACCTTC.

This chain links TRBV14 with TRBJ2-7; 7 nucleotides match TRBD1. CDR3 length: 16 residues. Per the germline V gene, CDR1 is SGHDN and CDR2 is FVKESK. The J segment lost 5 bases and the V segment lost 0 bases, leaving 10 bases of the junction unmatched. The CDR3 bases are TGTGCCAGCAGCCAAGAGTCCCGCGACAGGGTCCACGAGCAGTACTTC. This sequence encodes CASSQESRDRVHEQYF.

The chain carries TRBV6-2 or TRBV6-3 and TRBJ2-1, with 8 nucleotides matching TRBD2. Germline CDR1 reads MNHEY; CDR2 reads SVGEGT. The CDR3 runs 16 residues. V shed 3 bases and J 9 bases; nucleotides not matched to a gene: 13. CDR3 residues: CASSYLPGLGYGEQFF. The CDR3 bases are TGTGCCAGCAGTTATCTCCCGGGACTAGGCTACGGTGAGCAGTTCTTC.

The chain links TRBV7-9 to TRBJ2-2, with TRBD2 matching 7 bases. The ends lost 2 bases at V and 4 bases at J; junction bases unmatched: 4. From germline, CDR1 is SEHNR and CDR2 FQNEAQ (reference sequence). The CDR3 extends over 15 amino acids. CDR3: CASSLSGTLTGELFF. The CDR3 nucleotides are TGTGCCAGCAGCTTAAGCGGGACTCTCACCGGGGAGCTGTTTTTT.

This clonotype occurred a few times. V gene TRBV9 combines with J gene TRBJ2-3; D is ambiguous. With 3 bases removed from V and 0 bases from J, the gap between germline ends came to 5 bases. Looked up from germline, CDR1 is SGDLS and CDR2 is YYNGEE. CDR3 size: 13 residues. The CDR3 nucleotides are TGTGCCAGCAGCGGCCAAAGCACAGATACGCAGTATTTT. Its protein is CASSGQSTDTQYF. Full variable domain (missing parts from reference TRBV9 and TRBJ2-3): DSGVTQTPKHLITATGQRVTLRCSPRSGDLSVYWYQQSLDQGLQFLIQYYNGEERAKGNILERFSAQQFPDLHSELNLSSLELGDSALYFCASSGQSTDTQYFGPGTRLTVL.

The chain joins TRBV7-9 to TRBJ1-1, with D possibly being TRBD1 (5 bases). In germline, CDR1 is SEHNR, CDR2 FQNEAQ (reference sequence). This CDR3 contains 16 residues. Trimming cost V 1 base and J 0 bases, with 12 bases left between them. The CDR3 protein is CASSLGGSGLNTEAFF. The CDR3 DNA sequence: TGTGCCAGCAGCTTAGGCGGGTCAGGGCTGAACACTGAAGCTTTCTTT.

This clonotype was recorded at least ten times. V and J are TRBV29-1 and TRBJ2-1; TRBD1 aligns across 11 bases. The CDR3 runs to 13 residues. CDR1 and CDR2 (germline): SQVTM, ANQGSEA. The junction had 3 bases not matched to a gene; V was cut back by 5 bases and J by 6 bases. CDR3 bases: TGCAGCGTTAGGGACAGGGGGGCCAATGAGCAGTTCTTC. It is translated as CSVRDRGANEQFF.

The rearrangement uses TRBV27 and TRBJ2-1; D gene uncertain. Trimming removed 5 bases at V and 7 bases at J, with 9 bases between. The CDR3 runs to 12 residues. Germline V lookup: CDR1 MNHEY, CDR2 SMNVEV (reference sequence). The CDR3 region is CASSPSWNEQFF. CDR3 DNA: TGTGCCAGCAGTCCAAGCTGGAATGAGCAGTTCTTC.

The V and J genes are TRBV11-1 and TRBJ2-2, with TRBD2 matching 11 bases. CDR1 and CDR2 from the germline V gene are SGHAT and FQDESV (reference sequence). The junction had 9 bases not matched to a gene; V was cut back by 5 bases and J by 1 base. There are 18 residues in the CDR3. In nucleotides, the CDR3 is TGTGCCAGCAGCCCCCCGACTAGCGGGGAGCTGAACACCGGGGAGCTGTTTTTT. It encodes CASSPPTSGELNTGELFF.

A few counts support this clonotype. This sequence joins TRBV5-5 and TRBJ1-3; the D gene is possibly TRBD1 (5 bases). The V and J ends lost 4 bases and 3 bases respectively, with 14 bases between them. CDR1 and CDR2 from the germline V gene are SGHKS and YYEKEE (reference sequence). The CDR3 spans 15 residues. The CDR3 here is CASSRDGIRGNTIYF. The CDR3 coding sequence is TGTGCCAGCAGCCGGGACGGAATACGTGGAAACACCATATATTTT.

Notes on this clonotype: One junction end does not reproduce the germline sequence, and a read error may be involved. The J gene is TRBJ1-2, the V gene TRBV27; no firm D call. The CDR3 consists of 12 residues. The germline V gene has CDR1 MNHEY and CDR2 SMNVEV (reference sequence). The CDR3 region is CASSLLGRPLFF. The DNA of the CDR3 is TGTGCCAGCAGTTTGTTAGGGCGACCCCTCTTCTTC.

This clonotype is medium-sized within its sample. The gene calls are TRBV10-3 and TRBJ2-7; the D call may be TRBD1 or TRBD2 (6 bases each). CDR1 is ENHRY and CDR2 is SYGVKD in the germline V gene. Deletions cut 4 bases from V and 3 bases from J, with 25 bases between. The CDR3 extends over 18 amino acids. The CDR3 nucleotides are TGTGCCATCAGTGGGACAGAGGGACTGTCGAAGGGAAACTACGAGCAGTACTTC. It specifies CAISGTEGLSKGNYEQYF.

This clonotype was counted between two and nine times. The chain recombines TRBV20-1 with TRBJ1-5, with TRBD1 matching 8 bases. Trimming cost V 5 bases and J 2 bases; bases outside gene matches: 5. CDR3 size: 14 residues. Looked up from germline, CDR1 is DFQATT and CDR2 is SNEGSKA (reference sequence). Here the CDR3 DNA reads TGCAGTGCTCCGGACAGGGAGGGCAATCAGCCCCAGCATTTT. Encoded protein: CSAPDREGNQPQHF.

J is TRBJ2-7 and V is TRBV12-3 or TRBV12-4, with unresolved D. This CDR3 contains 14 residues. V was trimmed by 1 base and J by 5 bases, leaving 12 bases between them. CDR3 region: CASSLGLVAHEQYF. CDR3 nucleotides: TGTGCCAGCAGTTTAGGGCTAGTGGCGCACGAGCAGTACTTC.

This clonotype has a handful of counts. V and J are TRBV18 and TRBJ2-7; D remains ambiguous. Trimming stripped 5 bases from V and 3 bases from J, with 14 bases between. The CDR3 spans 14 residues. Germline V gene sequence: CDR1 KGHSH, CDR2 LQKENI. Here the CDR3 reads CASSSTPRYYEQYF. DNA of the CDR3: TGTGCCAGCTCATCCACCCCCCGTTACTACGAGCAGTACTTC.

This rearrangement joins TRBV27 to TRBJ1-2, with 11 bases identical to TRBD1. J was trimmed by 3 bases and V by 5 bases; bases with no gene match: 5. CDR1 and CDR2 from the germline V gene are MNHEY and SMNVEV (reference sequence). There are 15 residues in the CDR3. This chain's CDR3 is CASSPWTGGYYGYTF. CDR3 sequence (DNA): TGTGCCAGCAGTCCGTGGACAGGGGGCTACTATGGCTACACCTTC.

This clonotype has just a few counts. CDR3 sequence reads: CASSPTGGGEAFF. The DNA for the CDR3 is TGTGCCAGCAGCCCAACAGGGGGCGGCGAAGCTTTCTTT. The chain employs TRBV7-9 and TRBJ1-1; 9 bases fit TRBD1. Germline CDR1 and CDR2: SEHNR and FQNEAQ (reference sequence). The CDR3 is 13 amino acids. Unmatched junction bases numbered 6, after V lost 5 bases and J lost 8 bases.

Points on this clonotype: A much more abundant neighbour one base away suggests this may be a read error. The conserved phenylalanine or tryptophan is not found at the CDR3 terminus, so this likely reflects a read error. This chain connects TRBV11-2 to TRBJ2-3; D is uncertain. The germline gives CDR1 SGHAT, CDR2 FQNNGV. Between the trimmed V and J ends, which lost 2 bases and 1 base, there was a span of 7 bases. The CDR3 extends over 14 amino acids. This CDR3 is CASSLLGGTDTQYS. The CDR3 nucleotides are TGTGCCAGCAGCTTATTGGGTGGCACAGATACGCAGTATTCT.

This clonotype has at least ten counts. The rearrangement uses TRBV12-3 or TRBV12-4 and TRBJ2-2, with a possible D match to TRBD1 (5 bases). The CDR3 spans 14 residues. Trimming cost V 4 bases and J 1 base, with 7 bases left between them. The CDR3 sequence: CASSWTRNTGELFF. CDR3 DNA sequence: TGTGCCAGCAGTTGGACAAGGAACACCGGGGAGCTGTTTTTT.

This clonotype was recorded many times. The rearrangement links TRBV6-1 to TRBJ2-2; 7 bases map to TRBD1. The CDR3 has 15 amino acids. J lost 3 bases, V lost 7 bases, and 8 bases had no gene match. Germline CDR1 and CDR2: MNHNS and SASEGT. This CDR3 reads CASTETGFYTGELFF. The CDR3 DNA is TGTGCCAGCACCGAGACAGGGTTCTACACCGGGGAGCTGTTTTTT.

The chain is built from TRBV15 and TRBJ1-2; possibly TRBD1 for D (6 bases). There are 13 residues in the CDR3. CDR1 is LNHNV and CDR2 is YYDKDF in the germline V gene (reference sequence). The germline V and J ends were trimmed by 8 bases and 7 bases, with 17 bases remaining between them. The CDR3 reads CATDPGGAGGYTF. CDR3 nucleotide sequence: TGTGCCACCGATCCGGGGGGGGCGGGTGGCTACACCTTC.

The sample holds many counts of this clonotype. The rearrangement links TRBV20-1 to TRBJ2-5, with 8 bases identical to TRBD2. Trimming at V came to 2 bases and at J to 5 bases, leaving 4 bases not matched to a gene. CDR3 length equals 13 residues. Germline V CDR1 and CDR2: DFQATT, SNEGSKA (reference sequence). The chain's CDR3 is CSARSGSWETQYF. In DNA form, the CDR3 reads TGCAGTGCTAGAAGCGGGAGCTGGGAGACCCAGTACTTC.

The chain carries TRBV11-2 and TRBJ1-1; 7 bases match TRBD1. J lost 0 bases, V lost 4 bases, and 5 bases had no gene match. The germline gives CDR1 SGHAT, CDR2 FQNNGV. The CDR3 is made up of 15 amino acids. The CDR3 bases are TGTGCCAGCAGCTCCCAGGGGGGTATGAACACTGAAGCTTTCTTT. It encodes CASSSQGGMNTEAFF.